Shown below are 30 T cell receptor beta chains from a single sample sequenced in a study of blood T cell repertoires in COVID-19. The table came from immunoSEQ multiplex PCR; TCRdb's copy has only in-frame clones and leaves some out. The table includes some 220,000 clones, about 85% detected once. The sample consisted of peripheral blood. These receptors were taken from a woman aged 55-70 years with active or convalescent COVID-19.

The CDR3 DNA sequence: TGTGCCAGCAGTGTTGGCAGGGTAACAGATACGCAGTATTTT. This translates into CASSVGRVTDTQYF. This sequence joins TRBV2 and TRBJ2-3, with TRBD1 as a possible D gene (5 bases). CDR1 is SNHLY and CDR2 is FYNNEI in the germline V gene. The ends were cut back, 4 bases at V and 3 bases at J, with 11 bases in the middle. This CDR3 is built from 14 residues. Filled out from reference TRBV2 and TRBJ2-3, the complete variable domain reads EPEVTQTPSHQVTQMGQEVILRCVPISNHLYFYWYRQILGQKVEFLVSFYNNEISEKSEIFDDQFSVERPDGSNFTLKIRSTKLEDSAMYFCASSVGRVTDTQYFGPGTRLTVL.

The chain joins TRBV5-1 to TRBJ1-4; tentative D call: TRBD1 (5 bases). Germline lookup yields CDR1 SGHRS and CDR2 YFSETQ. Trimming left V 6 bases short and J 7 bases short, with 19 bases between. This CDR3 spans 15 amino acids. The CDR3 nucleotides are TGCGCCAGCAAAGACGCTCGGGGGGAGGGTGAAAAACTGTTTTTT. Translating it yields CASKDARGEGEKLFF.

This chain's CDR3 is CASSDGGTSGSTGELFF. CDR3 nucleotide sequence: TGTGCCAGCAGTGATGGCGGGACTAGCGGGAGCACCGGGGAGCTGTTTTTT. V usage is TRBV2 and J usage is TRBJ2-2, with 14 nucleotides matching TRBD2. The J segment lost 4 bases and the V segment lost 3 bases, leaving 4 bases of the junction unmatched. The CDR3 spans 17 residues. Germline CDR1 SNHLY, CDR2 FYNNEI.

The chain links TRBV6-2 or TRBV6-3 to TRBJ1-5, with TRBD1 identical over 7 bases. V shed 5 bases and J 10 bases; nucleotides not matched to a gene: 11. The CDR3 has 14 residues. Germline-derived CDR1 and CDR2 are MNHEY and SVGEGT. CDR3 DNA: TGTGCCAGCAGTGATGGGGGGACAGCGAGACCCCAGCATTTT. It translates to CASSDGGTARPQHF.

This clone was counted at least ten times. The chain is built from TRBV29-1 and TRBJ2-2, with D tentatively TRBD2 (7 bases). Looked up from germline, CDR1 is SQVTM and CDR2 is ANQGSEA. CDR3 size: 14 residues. Trimming took off 4 bases at V and 5 bases at J, with 14 bases between the two ends. Here the CDR3 reads CSVGAGRGTGELFF. CDR3 sequence (DNA): TGCAGCGTTGGTGCAGGGAGGGGGACCGGGGAGCTGTTTTTT.

This clone has just a few counts. Given the absence of the conserved phenylalanine or tryptophan at the CDR3 end, a read error is likely. Because the CDR3's place on the DNA is in doubt, the DNA is left out and the CDR3 is given as listed by TCRdb. The chain has TRBV25-1 and TRBJ2-7; TRBD1 reflects the table's D call only, with no check against the DNA. Germline V CDR1 and CDR2: MGHDK, SYGVNS. The CDR3 contains 12 residues when both ends are counted. CDR3 in amino acids: CASSERQGLHPS.

The chain couples TRBV5-4 to TRBJ1-1; D perhaps matches TRBD1 (6 bases). V was clipped by 2 bases and J by 6 bases, with 17 bases between them. The CDR3 has 15 amino acids. Germline-derived CDR1 and CDR2 are SGHNT and YYREEE (reference sequence). CDR3 protein: CASSFSGAGRAEAFF. CDR3 coding DNA: TGTGCCAGCAGCTTCTCAGGGGCCGGGAGGGCTGAAGCTTTCTTT.

The rearrangement uses TRBV5-5 and TRBJ2-5; possibly TRBD1 for D (5 bases). CDR1 and CDR2 from the germline V gene are SGHKS and YYEKEE (reference sequence). The CDR3 sequence is 14 residues long. V was pared by 0 bases and J by 5 bases, with 11 bases between. CDR3 residues: CASSLGQGRETQYF. The CDR3 region has the DNA TGTGCCAGCAGCTTGGGGCAGGGAAGGGAGACCCAGTACTTC.

V and J are TRBV7-8 and TRBJ2-6, with D unresolved. In germline, CDR1 is SGHVS, CDR2 FQNEAQ. The CDR3 totals 14 residues. The germline V and J ends were trimmed by 6 bases and 1 base, with 7 bases remaining between them. The CDR3 DNA reads as TGTGCCAGCAGTCGCCTATCTGGGGCCAACGTCCTGACTTTC. Amino acid sequence: CASSRLSGANVLTF.

V and J are TRBV28 and TRBJ2-1; 13 bases map to TRBD2. The V segment lost 7 bases and the J segment 8 bases; nucleotides outside the gene matches: 5. This CDR3 region has 14 residues. Germline V gene data show CDR1 as MDHEN and CDR2 as SYDVKM. The CDR3 region is CASTRTSGGYEQFF. DNA of the CDR3: TGTGCCAGCACCCGGACTAGCGGGGGTTATGAGCAGTTCTTC.

The genes are TRBV5-1 and TRBJ1-2; D is possibly TRBD1 (5 bases). The CDR3 consists of 16 residues. Germline V gene lookup returns CDR1 SGHRS and CDR2 YFSETQ. Trimming stripped 0 bases from V and 0 bases from J, with 12 bases between. CDR3 bases: TGCGCCAGCAGCTTGGAGATGGGCAGGGCTAACTATGGCTACACCTTC. Protein sequence: CASSLEMGRANYGYTF.

The V and J genes are TRBV5-6 and TRBJ2-5; TRBD1 matches at 9 bases. The CDR3 covers 15 residues. V trimming: 4 bases; J trimming: 0 bases; junction bases outside the gene matches: 4. CDR1 is SGHDT, CDR2 YYEEEE, per germline. The CDR3 DNA follows: TGTGCCAGCAGCGGGGACAGGGCCCACCAAGAGACCCAGTACTTC. Translated, it gives CASSGDRAHQETQYF.

The chain is built from TRBV10-1 and TRBJ2-3; tentatively, D is TRBD2 (5 bases). V gave up 2 bases and J gave up 1 base, with 16 bases separating them. In germline, CDR1 is WNHNN, CDR2 SYGVQD (reference sequence). The CDR3 consists of 17 residues. The CDR3 DNA sequence: TGCGCCAGCAGTGAGCTCCGGACTCCAGCCGGCACAGATACGCAGTATTTT. Protein product: CASSELRTPAGTDTQYF.

The V call is TRBV7-3, the J call TRBJ1-3; a possible D gene is TRBD1 (5 bases). The V end was cut by 2 bases, the J end by 6 bases, with 11 bases between. This CDR3 is 14 amino acids long. Germline CDR1 and CDR2: SGHTA and FQGTGA. CDR3 in amino acids: CASSLGPRENTIYF. In DNA, the CDR3 is TGTGCCAGCAGCTTAGGGCCCAGGGAAAACACCATATATTTT.

This chain joins TRBV14 and TRBJ2-7, with 8 bases that match TRBD1. This CDR3 contains 17 residues. With V trimmed by 0 bases and J by 0 bases, 7 bases remained unmatched. Per the germline V gene, CDR1 is SGHDN and CDR2 is FVKESK. This CDR3 reads CASSQDIGDRFSYEQYF. The CDR3 nucleotides read TGTGCCAGCAGCCAAGATATTGGGGACAGGTTCTCCTACGAGCAGTACTTC.

V usage is TRBV2 and J usage is TRBJ2-5; 9 bases line up with TRBD1. From germline, CDR1 is SNHLY and CDR2 FYNNEI. The CDR3 covers 14 residues. Trimming at V came to 4 bases and at J to 5 bases, leaving 5 bases not matched to a gene. This CDR3 reads CASSAGTGQETQYF. The CDR3 DNA reads as TGTGCCAGCAGTGCCGGGACAGGGCAGGAGACCCAGTACTTC.

The gene calls are TRBV3-1 (or the pseudogene TRBV3-2) and TRBJ2-1; D is possibly TRBD1 (6 bases). Looked up from germline, CDR1 is LGHDT and CDR2 is YNNKEL (reference sequence). V was trimmed by 5 bases and J by 1 base, leaving 18 bases between them. CDR3 length: 17 amino acids. In DNA form, the CDR3 reads TGTGCCAGCAGCGATTCCGATGGCAGGGGATCCTACAATGAGCAGTTCTTC. Translation gives CASSDSDGRGSYNEQFF.

This clone was detected only a few times. V usage is TRBV7-8 and J usage is TRBJ2-2, with a possible D match to TRBD2 (6 bases). The V gene lost 1 base and the J gene lost 0 bases, with 18 bases spanning the gap. Germline V gives CDR1 SGHVS, CDR2 FQNEAQ. The CDR3 extends over 19 amino acids. CDR3 loop: CASSLGLGGARTNTGELFF. The CDR3 nucleotides read TGTGCCAGCAGCTTAGGCTTGGGCGGGGCGCGGACGAACACCGGGGAGCTGTTTTTT.

V is TRBV2 and J is TRBJ2-7; 7 bases are a match to TRBD2. CDR3 length equals 13 residues. CDR1 is SNHLY and CDR2 is FYNNEI in the germline V gene. The J segment lost 2 bases and the V segment lost 8 bases, leaving 6 bases of the junction unmatched. The CDR3 bases are TGTGCCAGCGCTCGGGACTACGCCTACGAGCAGTACGTC. Translation gives CASARDYAYEQYV.

Details on this clone: The same CDR3 arises from other DNA sequences in this sample as well. The gene calls are TRBV19 and TRBJ1-5, with 7 positions matching TRBD1. Germline lookup yields CDR1 LNHDA and CDR2 SQIVND (reference sequence). This CDR3 has 16 amino acids. V lost 1 base to trimming and J lost 2 bases; unmatched junction nucleotides: 5. The CDR3 spells CASSIGTGVGNQPQHF. The CDR3 DNA is TGTGCCAGTAGTATAGGTACAGGGGTAGGCAATCAGCCCCAGCATTTT.

As to this clone: The same CDR3 is also encoded by other DNA sequences in this sample. The CDR3 DNA sequence: TGTGCCAGCTCACCTGGGGGAGGGGCCTACGAGCAGTACGTC. It codes for CASSPGGGAYEQYV. This chain uses TRBV18 with TRBJ2-7, with 7 bases fitting TRBD2. CDR3 length equals 14 residues. The junction had 4 bases not matched to a gene; V was cut back by 3 bases and J by 2 bases. Looked up from germline, CDR1 is KGHSH and CDR2 is LQKENI.

V gene TRBV28 combines with J gene TRBJ2-7; 7 bases fit TRBD1. This CDR3 is built from 16 residues. Germline CDR1 is MDHEN and CDR2 is SYDVKM. Trimming took 6 bases from V and 4 from J; bases not matched to a gene: 15. The CDR3 sequence: CASRAAGTASFYEQYV. The CDR3 DNA reads TGTGCCAGCAGGGCTGCAGGGACAGCTAGTTTTTACGAGCAGTACGTC.

The chain uses TRBV5-1 and TRBJ2-7; 7 bases line up with TRBD1. In germline, CDR1 is SGHRS, CDR2 YFSETQ. The V segment lost 0 bases and the J segment 6 bases; nucleotides outside the gene matches: 6. This CDR3 is 14 amino acids long. The CDR3 is CASSLGDSIREQYF. Here the CDR3 DNA reads TGCGCCAGCAGCTTGGGGGACAGCATACGCGAGCAGTACTTC.

The CDR3 DNA reads TGTGCCATCGCAGGGGGCAACTCGGGGGCCAACGTCCTGACTTTC. It encodes CAIAGGNSGANVLTF. The V gene is TRBV10-3, the J gene TRBJ2-6; 8 bases align to TRBD1. The CDR3 extends over 15 amino acids. Germline assignment: CDR1 ENHRY and CDR2 SYGVKD. The V and J ends lost 8 bases and 4 bases, in that order; junction bases with no gene match: 7.

The chain couples TRBV14 to TRBJ1-6; weak D call: TRBD1 (5 bases). There are 15 residues in the CDR3. V lost 4 bases, J lost 13 bases, and 20 bases lay in between. Per germline, CDR1 SGHDN and CDR2 FVKESK. CDR3 in amino acids: CASSRVDIQIGPLHF. The CDR3 DNA sequence: TGTGCCAGCAGCCGGGTGGACATTCAAATTGGGCCCCTCCACTTT.

This chain joins TRBV7-6 and TRBJ2-5; 9 bases map to TRBD2. The CDR3 extends over 15 amino acids. The germline gives CDR1 SGHVS, CDR2 FNYEAQ. Germline trimming cut 2 bases from V and 4 bases from J; bases unmatched to any gene: 5. The CDR3 bases are TGTGCCAGCAGCTTACAGAGCGGGGGGCGAGAGACCCAGTACTTC. It encodes CASSLQSGGRETQYF.

CDR3 sequence (DNA): TGTGCCAGCAGCCCCAGGACAGGGGGCGATTCACCCCTCCACTTT. Its protein product is CASSPRTGGDSPLHF. J is TRBJ1-6 and V is TRBV3-1 (or the pseudogene TRBV3-2); 11 bases fit TRBD1. The CDR3 contains 15 residues. V shed 4 bases, J shed 8 bases, and the junction held 4 bases outside the gene matches. Germline CDR1 is LGHDT and CDR2 is YNNKEL (reference sequence).

V gene TRBV5-6 combines with J gene TRBJ2-1, with 8 bases identical to TRBD2. There are 16 residues in the CDR3. Unmatched junction bases numbered 14, after V lost 4 bases and J lost 8 bases. The V gene's germline CDR1 is SGHDT and CDR2 YYEEEE. CDR3 nucleotides: TGTGCCAGCAGCCGTAGGTGGAGCGGGGGCGGTTATGAGCAGTTCTTC. Its translation is CASSRRWSGGGYEQFF.

J is TRBJ2-5 and V is TRBV4-1; TRBD2 agrees at 14 bases. Germline-derived CDR1 and CDR2 are MGHRA and YSYEKL. The CDR3 is made up of 17 amino acids. J lost 3 bases, V lost 2 bases, and 5 bases had no gene match. The CDR3 DNA follows: TGCGCCAGCAGCCAACCTAAGGGACTAGCGGGAGAAGAGACCCAGTACTTC. It specifies CASSQPKGLAGEETQYF.

The chain joins TRBV9 to TRBJ2-7; TRBD2 might be the D (6 bases). Looked up from germline, CDR1 is SGDLS and CDR2 is YYNGEE. The CDR3 spans 15 residues. V shed 3 bases and J shed 5 bases, with 18 bases lying between them. CDR3 nucleotide sequence: TGTGCCAGCAGCGCCGGCGAGCTAGCGTTAAACGAGCAGTACTTC. Residues: CASSAGELALNEQYF.